This TCR beta chain was documented in a study of T cell changes during pregnancy in multiple sclerosis (dated by TCRdb to the late 2010s). In the study overall: In women with multiple sclerosis, the researchers looked at how the T cell repertoire shifted as pregnancy progressed.

V loses 1 base at its end and J loses 4 bases; junction bases beyond the gene matches: 4. From a lookup of the germline V gene (reference sequence), CDR1 and CDR2 are LNHDA and SQIVND. The CDR3 sequence holds 15 residues, the cysteine and phenylalanine included. The sequence is cut down to CDR3 DNA, 45 bases in frame from base 1. Regarding this clone: Its antigen is currently not known. No quality values exist for individual bases; no much larger clone is one base distant.

Libraries came from the immunoSEQ multiplex PCR assay. TCRdb stores this immuneACCESS table with in-frame sequences only. Part of the clones is absent; in the studies checked, under half of the shortfall reflects unresolved V genes, and no reason is known for the rest. The sample table shows approximately 63,000 clones, and about 93% are seen once. The top ten constitute 2.6% of the sample. The sequence links TRBV19 to TRBJ1-2; 9 nucleotides in the junction match TRBD1. This specimen was CD8+ T cells from peripheral blood mononuclear cells, taken in the third trimester of pregnancy. The receptor comes from a female donor with multiple sclerosis, enrolled in a pregnancy study. The CDR3 reads CASSIVGQGSYGYTF. In nucleotide form, the sequence is TGTGCCAGTAGTATAGTCGGACAGGGGAGCTATGGCTACACCTTC.